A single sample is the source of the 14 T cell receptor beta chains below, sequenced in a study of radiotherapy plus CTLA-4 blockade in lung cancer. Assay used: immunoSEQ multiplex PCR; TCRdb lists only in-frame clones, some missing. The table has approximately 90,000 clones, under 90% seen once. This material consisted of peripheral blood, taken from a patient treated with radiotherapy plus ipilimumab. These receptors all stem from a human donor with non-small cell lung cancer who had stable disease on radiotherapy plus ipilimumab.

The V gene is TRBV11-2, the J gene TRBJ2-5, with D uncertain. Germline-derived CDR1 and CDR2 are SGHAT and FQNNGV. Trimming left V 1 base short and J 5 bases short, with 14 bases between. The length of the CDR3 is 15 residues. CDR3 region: CASSLGQLLIETQYF. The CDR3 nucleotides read TGTGCCAGCAGCTTAGGGCAGTTATTGATTGAGACCCAGTACTTC.

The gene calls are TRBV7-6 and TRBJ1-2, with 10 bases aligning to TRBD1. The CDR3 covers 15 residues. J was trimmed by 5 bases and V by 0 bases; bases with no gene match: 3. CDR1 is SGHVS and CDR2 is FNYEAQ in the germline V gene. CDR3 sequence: CASSLAGDRGYGYTF. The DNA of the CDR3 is TGTGCCAGCAGCTTAGCGGGGGACAGGGGTTATGGCTACACCTTC. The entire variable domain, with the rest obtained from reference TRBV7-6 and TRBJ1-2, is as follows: GAGVSQSPRYKVTKRGQDVALRCDPISGHVSLYWYRQALGQGPEFLTYFNYEAQQDKSGLPNDRFSAERPEGSISTLTIQRTEQRDSAMYRCASSLAGDRGYGYTFGSGTRLTVV.

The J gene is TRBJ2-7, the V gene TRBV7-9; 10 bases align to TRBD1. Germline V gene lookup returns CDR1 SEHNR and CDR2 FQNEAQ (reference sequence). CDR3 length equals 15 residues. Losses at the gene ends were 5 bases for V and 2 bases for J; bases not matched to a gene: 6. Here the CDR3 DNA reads TGTGCCAGCAGCCCCCGACAGGGGGCCACCTACGAGCAGTACTTC. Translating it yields CASSPRQGATYEQYF. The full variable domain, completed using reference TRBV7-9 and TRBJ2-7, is DTGVSQNPRHKITKRGQNVTFRCDPISEHNRLYWYRQTLGQGPEFLTYFQNEAQLEKSRLLSDRFSAERPKGSFSTLEIQRTEQGDSAMYLCASSPRQGATYEQYFGPGTRLTVT.

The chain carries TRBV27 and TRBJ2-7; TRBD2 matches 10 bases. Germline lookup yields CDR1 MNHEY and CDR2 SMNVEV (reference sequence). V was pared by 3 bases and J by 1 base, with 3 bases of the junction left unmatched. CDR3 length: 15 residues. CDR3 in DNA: TGTGCCAGCAGTTTTATAGCGGGGGGATCCTACGAGCAGTACTTC. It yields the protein CASSFIAGGSYEQYF.

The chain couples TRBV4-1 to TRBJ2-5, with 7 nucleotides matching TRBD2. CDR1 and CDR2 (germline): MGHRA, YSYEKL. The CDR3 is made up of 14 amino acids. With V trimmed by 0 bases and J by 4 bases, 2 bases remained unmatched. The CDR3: CASSQEGLVETQYF. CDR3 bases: TGCGCCAGCAGCCAAGAAGGACTAGTAGAGACCCAGTACTTC.

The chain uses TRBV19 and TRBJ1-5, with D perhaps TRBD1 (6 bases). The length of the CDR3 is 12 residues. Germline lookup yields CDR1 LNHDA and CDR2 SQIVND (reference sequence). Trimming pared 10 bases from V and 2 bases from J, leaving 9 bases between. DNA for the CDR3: TGTGCCATACGACAGGGCAATCAGCCCCAGCATTTT. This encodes CAIRQGNQPQHF.

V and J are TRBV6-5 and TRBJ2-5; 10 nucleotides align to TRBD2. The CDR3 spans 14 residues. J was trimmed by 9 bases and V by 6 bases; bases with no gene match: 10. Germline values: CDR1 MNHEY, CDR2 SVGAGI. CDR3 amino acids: CASSEAGGPRAQYF. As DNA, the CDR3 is TGTGCCAGCAGCGAAGCGGGAGGGCCTCGGGCCCAGTACTTC.

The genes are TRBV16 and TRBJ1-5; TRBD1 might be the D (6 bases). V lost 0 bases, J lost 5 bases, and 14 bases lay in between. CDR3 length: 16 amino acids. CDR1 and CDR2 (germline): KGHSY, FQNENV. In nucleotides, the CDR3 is TGTGCCAGCAGCCAATCGGCGGGGGCCAGGGATCAGCCCCAGCATTTT. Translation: CASSQSAGARDQPQHF.

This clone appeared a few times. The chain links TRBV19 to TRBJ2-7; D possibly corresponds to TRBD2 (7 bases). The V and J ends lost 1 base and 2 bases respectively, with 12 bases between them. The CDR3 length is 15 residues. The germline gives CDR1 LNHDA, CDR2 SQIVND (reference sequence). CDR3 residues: CASSIGGGQTYEQYF. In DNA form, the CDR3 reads TGTGCCAGTAGTATAGGCGGGGGACAAACCTACGAGCAGTACTTC.

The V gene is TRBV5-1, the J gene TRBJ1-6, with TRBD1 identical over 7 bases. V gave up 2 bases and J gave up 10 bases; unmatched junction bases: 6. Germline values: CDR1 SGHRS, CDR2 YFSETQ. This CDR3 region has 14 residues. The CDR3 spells CASSFEGARSPLHF. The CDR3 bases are TGCGCCAGCAGCTTTGAGGGGGCTAGGTCACCCCTCCACTTT.

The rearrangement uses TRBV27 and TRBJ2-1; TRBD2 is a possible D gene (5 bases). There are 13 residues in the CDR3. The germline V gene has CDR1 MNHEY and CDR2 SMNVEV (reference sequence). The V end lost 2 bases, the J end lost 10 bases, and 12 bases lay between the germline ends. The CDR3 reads CASSLRETAEQFF. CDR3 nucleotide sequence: TGTGCCAGCAGTTTAAGGGAGACCGCGGAGCAGTTCTTC.

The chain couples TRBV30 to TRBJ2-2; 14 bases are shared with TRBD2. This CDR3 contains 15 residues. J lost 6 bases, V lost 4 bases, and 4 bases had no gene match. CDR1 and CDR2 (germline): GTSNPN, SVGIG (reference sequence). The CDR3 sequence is CAWTPGLAGAGELFF. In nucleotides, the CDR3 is TGTGCCTGGACCCCGGGACTAGCGGGAGCCGGGGAGCTGTTTTTT.

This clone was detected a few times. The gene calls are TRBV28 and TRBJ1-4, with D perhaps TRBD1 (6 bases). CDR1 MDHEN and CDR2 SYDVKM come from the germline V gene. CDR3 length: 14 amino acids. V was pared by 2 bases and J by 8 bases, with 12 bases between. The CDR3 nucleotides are TGTGCCAGCAGTTTAGGGCAGGGGTGGGAAAAACTGTTTTTT. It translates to CASSLGQGWEKLFF.

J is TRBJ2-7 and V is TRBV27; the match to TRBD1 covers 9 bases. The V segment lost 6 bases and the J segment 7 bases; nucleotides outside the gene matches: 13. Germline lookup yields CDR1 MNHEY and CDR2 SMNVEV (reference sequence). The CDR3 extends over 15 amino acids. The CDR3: CASSAPGQGSWEQYF. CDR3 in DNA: TGTGCCAGCAGCGCCCCGGGACAGGGCAGCTGGGAGCAGTACTTC.